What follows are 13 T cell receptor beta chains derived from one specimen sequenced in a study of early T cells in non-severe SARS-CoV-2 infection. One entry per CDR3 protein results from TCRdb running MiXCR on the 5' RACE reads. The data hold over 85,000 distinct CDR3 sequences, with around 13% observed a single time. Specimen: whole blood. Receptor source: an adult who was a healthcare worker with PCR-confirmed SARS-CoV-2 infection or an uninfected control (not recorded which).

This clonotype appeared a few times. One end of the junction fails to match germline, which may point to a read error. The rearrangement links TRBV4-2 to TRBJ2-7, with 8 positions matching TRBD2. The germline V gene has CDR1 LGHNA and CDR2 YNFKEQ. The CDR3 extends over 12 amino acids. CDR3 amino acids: CASSQGTSKQYF. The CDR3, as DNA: TGCGCCAGCAGCCAAGGGACTAGTAAGCAGTACTTC.

The CDR3 here is CASSRGQGGLEKLFF. The CDR3 coding sequence is TGCGCCAGCAGCCGAGGACAGGGCGGTCTAGAAAAACTGTTTTTT. The chain links TRBV4-3 to TRBJ1-4; 8 bases line up with TRBD1. V was pared by 4 bases and J by 8 bases, with 9 bases of the junction left unmatched. This CDR3 comprises 15 residues. Germline V CDR1 and CDR2: LGHNA, YSLEER.

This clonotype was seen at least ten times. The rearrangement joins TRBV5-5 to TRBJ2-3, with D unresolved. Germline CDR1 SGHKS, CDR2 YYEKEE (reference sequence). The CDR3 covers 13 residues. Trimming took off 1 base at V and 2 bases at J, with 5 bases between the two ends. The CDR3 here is CASSLTVTDTQYF. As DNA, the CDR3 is TGTGCCAGCAGCTTGACAGTCACAGATACGCAGTATTTT.

CDR3 loop: CASSYDRVGYEQYF. The CDR3 DNA reads as TGTGCCAGCAGCTATGACAGGGTGGGGTACGAGCAGTACTTC. The rearrangement links TRBV7-2 to TRBJ2-7; 7 nucleotides agree with TRBD1. The CDR3 length is 14 residues. J was trimmed by 4 bases and V by 4 bases; bases with no gene match: 7. Per the germline V gene, CDR1 is SGHTA and CDR2 is FQGNSA.

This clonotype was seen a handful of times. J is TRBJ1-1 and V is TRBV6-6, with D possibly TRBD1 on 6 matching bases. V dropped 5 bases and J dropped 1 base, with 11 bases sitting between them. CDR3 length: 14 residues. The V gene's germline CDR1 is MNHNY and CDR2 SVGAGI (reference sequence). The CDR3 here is CASSRGNKNTEAFF. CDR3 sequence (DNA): TGTGCCAGCAGTAGGGGGAACAAGAACACTGAAGCTTTCTTT.

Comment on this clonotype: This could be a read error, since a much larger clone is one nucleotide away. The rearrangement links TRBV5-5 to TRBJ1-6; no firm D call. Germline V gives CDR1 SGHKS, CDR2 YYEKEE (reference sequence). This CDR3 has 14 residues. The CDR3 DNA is TGTGTCAGCAGCCTCGCGGAGGGCGGCTCACCCCTCCACTTT. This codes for CVSSLAEGGSPLHF.

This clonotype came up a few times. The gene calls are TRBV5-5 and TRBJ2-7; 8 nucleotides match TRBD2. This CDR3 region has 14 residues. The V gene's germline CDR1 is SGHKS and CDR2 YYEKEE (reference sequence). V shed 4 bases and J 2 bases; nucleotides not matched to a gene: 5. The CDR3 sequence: CASSTGAGAYEQYF. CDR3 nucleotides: TGTGCCAGCAGCACCGGAGCGGGGGCCTACGAGCAGTACTTC.

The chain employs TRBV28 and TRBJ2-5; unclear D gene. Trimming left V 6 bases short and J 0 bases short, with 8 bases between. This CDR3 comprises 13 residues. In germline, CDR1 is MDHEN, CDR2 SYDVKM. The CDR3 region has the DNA TGTGCCAGCAGGGGCAGTAACCAAGAGACCCAGTACTTC. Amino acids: CASRGSNQETQYF.

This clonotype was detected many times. CDR3 nucleotide sequence: TGTGCCAGCAGCTTAGGACAGGGGAGGAACGAGCAGTACTTC. The encoded protein is CASSLGQGRNEQYF. The rearrangement uses TRBV7-9 and TRBJ2-7; 8 positions agree with TRBD1. CDR3 size: 14 residues. Trimming removed 1 base from V and 5 bases from J; junction bases left unmatched: 4. Germline loops: CDR1 SEHNR, CDR2 FQNEAQ (reference sequence).

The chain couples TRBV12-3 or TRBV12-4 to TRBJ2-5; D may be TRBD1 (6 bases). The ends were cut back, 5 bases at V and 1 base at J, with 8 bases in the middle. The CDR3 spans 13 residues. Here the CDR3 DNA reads TGTGCCAGCAGTGGACAGTCCCAAGAGACCCAGTACTTC. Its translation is CASSGQSQETQYF.

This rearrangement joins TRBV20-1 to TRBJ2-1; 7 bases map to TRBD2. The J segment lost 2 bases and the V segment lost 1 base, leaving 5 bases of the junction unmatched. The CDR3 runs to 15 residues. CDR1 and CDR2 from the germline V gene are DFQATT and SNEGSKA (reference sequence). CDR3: CSARVERGPYNEQFF. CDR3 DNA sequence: TGCAGTGCTAGAGTCGAGCGGGGTCCCTACAATGAGCAGTTCTTC.

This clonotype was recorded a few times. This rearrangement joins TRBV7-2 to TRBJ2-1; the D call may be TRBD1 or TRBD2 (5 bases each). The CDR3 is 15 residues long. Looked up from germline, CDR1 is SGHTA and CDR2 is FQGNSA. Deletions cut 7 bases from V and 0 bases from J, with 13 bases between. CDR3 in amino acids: CASIGTPSSYNEQFF. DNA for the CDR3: TGTGCCAGCATCGGGACCCCTTCCTCCTACAATGAGCAGTTCTTC.

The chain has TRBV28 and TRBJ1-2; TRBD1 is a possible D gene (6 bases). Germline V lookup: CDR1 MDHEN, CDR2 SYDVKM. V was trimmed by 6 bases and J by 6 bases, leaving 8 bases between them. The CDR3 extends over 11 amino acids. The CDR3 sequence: CASSHRDGYTF. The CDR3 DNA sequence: TGTGCCAGCAGCCACAGGGATGGCTACACCTTC.